These 29 T cell receptor beta chains were sequenced from one sample in a study of read filtering for tumor transcriptome and immune sequencing. This library used roughly 430 ng RNA and molecular barcoded adaptors spanning alpha/delta and beta/gamma chains. TCRdb reprocessed the reads with MiXCR, giving one entry per CDR3 protein. The sample carries tens of thousands of distinct CDR3 sequences, roughly 21% recorded once. Input material: a population of CD138-negative cells sorted from bone marrow. The receptor set was obtained from a donor aged 40 or older with multiple myeloma.

The sample holds many counts of this clonotype. The chain couples TRBV7-3 to TRBJ2-2; TRBD2 is a possible D gene (5 bases). Germline V gene sequence: CDR1 SGHTA, CDR2 FQGTGA. The CDR3 covers 14 residues. V shed 3 bases and J shed 4 bases, with 9 bases lying between them. CDR3: CASSLLRGTGELFF. The CDR3 DNA sequence: TGTGCCAGCAGCTTGTTACGGGGCACCGGGGAGCTGTTTTTT.

This clonotype was recorded many times. J is TRBJ1-4 and V is TRBV7-2; 10 bases match TRBD1. The V gene's germline CDR1 is SGHTA and CDR2 FQGNSA. The V and J ends lost 5 bases and 5 bases, in that order; junction bases with no gene match: 5. The CDR3 length is 15 residues. CDR3 nucleotides: TGTGCCAGCAGCCCAGGGGACAGGGGAAATGAAAAACTGTTTTTT. Amino acid sequence: CASSPGDRGNEKLFF.

The chain is built from TRBV19 and TRBJ1-5, with D perhaps matching TRBD1 (6 bases). V dropped 6 bases and J dropped 9 bases, with 15 bases sitting between them. This CDR3 is 13 amino acids long. The germline V gene encodes CDR1 LNHDA and CDR2 SQIVND (reference sequence). CDR3 coding DNA: TGTGCCAGTAGATCGGGACACCCGCGGCCCCAGCATTTT. Protein: CASRSGHPRPQHF.

This clonotype was detected a few times. This chain joins TRBV7-9 and TRBJ1-5; D gene uncertain. Germline values: CDR1 SEHNR, CDR2 FQNEAQ (reference sequence). V lost 2 bases to trimming and J lost 1 base, with 3 bases between them. CDR3 size: 13 residues. CDR3 residues: CASSLWSNQPQHF. The DNA for the CDR3 is TGTGCCAGCAGCTTATGGAGCAATCAGCCCCAGCATTTT.

The chain combines TRBV11-1 with TRBJ2-2; D gene uncertain. This CDR3 region has 14 residues. Germline-derived CDR1 and CDR2 are SGHAT and FQDESV (reference sequence). Trimming shortened V by 2 bases and J by 7 bases, and 11 bases separated the two germline ends. The DNA of the CDR3 is TGTGCCAGCAGCTTAAGCAGTGTTGTCGGGGAGCTGTTTTTT. This translates into CASSLSSVVGELFF.

To note about this clonotype: A much more abundant neighbour one base away suggests this may be a read error. The DNA for the CDR3 is TGCGCCAGCGGCTTGACGGGAAATGCGGCTGAAGCTTTCTTT. It encodes CASGLTGNAAEAFF. V usage is TRBV5-1 and J usage is TRBJ1-1; the D is unclear. CDR1 is SGHRS and CDR2 is YFSETQ in the germline V gene. The CDR3 consists of 14 residues. The variable domain in full, completed from reference TRBV5-1 and TRBJ1-1, reads KAGVTQTPRYLIKTRGQQVTLSCSPISGHRSVSWYQQTPGQGLQFLFEYFSETQRNKGNFPGRFSGRQFSNSRSEMNVSTLELGDSALYLCASGLTGNAAEAFFGQGTRLTVV.

This clonotype was seen ten or more times. The rearrangement joins TRBV5-1 to TRBJ2-5, with a weak D call TRBD1 (5 bases). Germline V gene sequence: CDR1 SGHRS, CDR2 YFSETQ. Deletions cut 6 bases from V and 3 bases from J, with 12 bases between. There are 13 residues in the CDR3. The CDR3 reads CASNGAYKETQYF. CDR3 nucleotides: TGCGCCAGCAATGGGGCCTACAAAGAGACCCAGTACTTC.

This clonotype showed up just once. Mismatch with germline at one junction end may stem from a read error. J is TRBJ1-5 and V is TRBV2; 11 nucleotides line up with TRBD1. The CDR3 is 15 residues long. Germline V gives CDR1 SNHLY, CDR2 FYNNEI. CDR3 protein: CASNPDRGRHQPQLF. CDR3 sequence (DNA): TGTGCCAGCAACCCGGACAGGGGGCGGCATCAGCCCCAGCTTTTT.

With regard to this clonotype: A read error is possible here, since a much larger clone lies one base away. The chain links TRBV28 to TRBJ1-2, with D possibly TRBD1 on 6 matching bases. This CDR3 comprises 15 residues. The germline V gene has CDR1 MDHEN and CDR2 SYDVKM. DNA for the CDR3: TGTGCCGGCAGTCCGCCGTACAGGGTTAACTATGGCTACACCTTC. Amino acid sequence: CAGSPPYRVNYGYTF.

This clonotype was picked up a small number of times. The chain uses TRBV21-1 and TRBJ2-5; TRBD1, as called in the table, went unchecked against the DNA. TRBV21-1 is a listed pseudogene. This CDR3 has 17 residues. Written as DNA, the CDR3 is TGTGCCAGCAGCAAAGTCGTGGCGGGGGCCAACCAAGAGACCCAGTACTTC. Its translation: CASSKVVAGANQETQYF.

Comments on this clonotype: This may stem from a read error, because a much larger clone lies one nucleotide away. This chain uses TRBV5-6 with TRBJ1-2, with D possibly TRBD1 on 5 matching bases. This CDR3 spans 15 amino acids. Looked up from germline, CDR1 is SGHDT and CDR2 is YYEEEE. In DNA, the CDR3 is TGTGCCAGCAGCACGAGCGGACACGACAACTATGGCTTCACCTTC. Protein: CASSTSGHDNYGFTF.

There are a few counts of this clonotype. The rearrangement joins TRBV2 to TRBJ2-2; TRBD1 might be the D (6 bases). Trimming left V 6 bases short and J 2 bases short, with 10 bases between. The germline V gene has CDR1 SNHLY and CDR2 FYNNEI. The CDR3 sequence is 14 residues long. CDR3 nucleotide sequence: TGTGCCAGCAGGGGGACAAAAAACACCGGGGAGCTGTTTTTT. Its translation: CASRGTKNTGELFF. Full variable domain (outside the CDR3, taken from reference TRBV2 and TRBJ2-2): EPEVTQTPSHQVTQMGQEVILRCVPISNHLYFYWYRQILGQKVEFLVSFYNNEISEKSEIFDDQFSVERPDGSNFTLKIRSTKLEDSAMYFCASRGTKNTGELFFGEGSRLTVL.

There are many counts of this clonotype. The chain joins TRBV6-1 to TRBJ1-1; no definite D call. The CDR3 is made up of 11 amino acids. V dropped 4 bases and J dropped 3 bases, with 3 bases sitting between them. Per the germline V gene, CDR1 is MNHNS and CDR2 is SASEGT. The CDR3 coding sequence is TGTGCCAGCAGTGTTTACACTGAAGCTTTCTTT. Amino acid sequence: CASSVYTEAFF.

At least ten counts were recorded for this clonotype. The rearrangement joins TRBV7-6 to TRBJ2-7; weak D call: TRBD2 (6 bases). CDR3 length equals 12 residues. Germline V lookup: CDR1 SGHVS, CDR2 FNYEAQ. V was clipped by 5 bases and J by 6 bases, with 11 bases between them. CDR3 nucleotide sequence: TGTGCCAGCAGCCCGCGGGGACGCGAGCAGTACTTC. Its protein is CASSPRGREQYF.

This clonotype was found many times. The chain employs TRBV3-1 and TRBJ1-6; 8 positions agree with TRBD1. Germline loops: CDR1 LGHDT, CDR2 YNNKEL (reference sequence). The CDR3 has 14 amino acids. With V trimmed by 2 bases and J by 7 bases, 1 base remained unmatched. The DNA for the CDR3 is TGTGCCAGCAGCCAAACAGGGGGGAATTCACCCCTCCACTTT. This translates into CASSQTGGNSPLHF.

Note on this clonotype: A much larger clone lies a single base off, so this may be a read error. The V gene is TRBV11-2, the J gene TRBJ2-7, with D perhaps given as TRBD1 or TRBD2 (5 bases each). The CDR3 consists of 14 residues. Germline assignment: CDR1 SGHAT and CDR2 FQNNGV. Trimming took off 7 bases at V and 1 base at J, with 14 bases between the two ends. The DNA for the CDR3 is TGTGCCAGCATCTTCACGGGGACGTCCTACGAGCAGTACTTC. Residues: CASIFTGTSYEQYF.

In this sample, this clonotype turned up many times. The gene calls are TRBV2 and TRBJ2-5, with D perhaps matching TRBD2 (7 bases). From germline, CDR1 is SNHLY and CDR2 FYNNEI. This CDR3 contains 14 residues. Trimming took off 10 bases at V and 5 bases at J, with 20 bases between the two ends. CDR3 in amino acids: CATQLGGPGETQYF. CDR3 coding DNA: TGTGCCACCCAGTTGGGGGGGCCAGGGGAGACCCAGTACTTC.

This clonotype showed up many times. The chain combines TRBV29-1 with TRBJ2-2; D call uncertain. CDR1 is SQVTM and CDR2 is ANQGSEA in the germline V gene. Trimming pared 5 bases from V and 1 base from J, leaving 5 bases between. The CDR3 contains 12 residues. CDR3 sequence reads: CSVRQNTGELFF. The CDR3 DNA reads as TGCAGCGTTCGTCAGAACACCGGGGAGCTGTTTTTT.

At least ten counts were recorded for this clonotype. The chain recombines TRBV2 with TRBJ2-5, with 8 bases fitting TRBD2. The J segment lost 1 base and the V segment lost 8 bases, leaving 12 bases of the junction unmatched. Germline V gene data show CDR1 as SNHLY and CDR2 as FYNNEI. CDR3 length: 16 amino acids. CDR3 nucleotides: TGTGCCAGCTCCCCCCGCGGGGGGCACGGCCAAGAGACCCAGTACTTC. Protein product: CASSPRGGHGQETQYF. Looking up the rest from reference TRBV2 and TRBJ2-5 gives the full variable domain: EPEVTQTPSHQVTQMGQEVILRCVPISNHLYFYWYRQILGQKVEFLVSFYNNEISEKSEIFDDQFSVERPDGSNFTLKIRSTKLEDSAMYFCASSPRGGHGQETQYFGPGTRLLVL.

This clonotype was observed many times. The chain combines TRBV15 with TRBJ2-7, with D possibly TRBD2 on 6 matching bases. This CDR3 is built from 16 residues. Trimming cost V 0 bases and J 5 bases, with 17 bases left between them. Per the germline V gene, CDR1 is LNHNV and CDR2 is YYDKDF (reference sequence). The CDR3 reads CATSREGRRGRNEQYF. The CDR3 bases are TGTGCCACCAGCAGAGAAGGTCGGAGGGGAAGAAACGAGCAGTACTTC.

Points on this clonotype: A much larger clone lies one base from this, so it may be a read error. The CDR3 ends on some other residue instead of the conserved phenylalanine or tryptophan, so this is likely a read error. The rearrangement links TRBV6-6 to TRBJ1-1; D gene uncertain. Trimming left V 2 bases short and J 3 bases short, with 1 base between. CDR3 length equals 11 residues. Germline V lookup: CDR1 MNHNY, CDR2 SVGAGI (reference sequence). The CDR3 protein is CASSYDTEAFL. The CDR3 DNA follows: TGTGCCAGCAGTTACGACACTGAAGCTTTCCTT.

This clonotype was observed a few times. CDR3: CASSIRTAGNTIYF. In DNA form, the CDR3 reads TGTGCCAGTAGTATCCGGACGGCGGGAAACACCATATATTTT. The genes are TRBV19 and TRBJ1-3, with no clear D. This CDR3 is built from 14 residues. Germline-derived CDR1 and CDR2 are LNHDA and SQIVND (reference sequence). The V gene lost 3 bases and the J gene lost 4 bases, with 10 bases spanning the gap.

This clonotype was found many times. The CDR3 loop is CASSLGGATAVGEAFF. Here the CDR3 DNA reads TGCGCCAGCAGCTTGGGGGGGGCGACGGCCGTGGGTGAAGCTTTCTTT. This chain uses TRBV5-1 with TRBJ1-1, with a tentative D call TRBD1 (6 bases). Germline-derived CDR1 and CDR2 are SGHRS and YFSETQ. Trimming cost V 0 bases and J 7 bases, with 19 bases left between them. The CDR3 is 16 amino acids.

This clonotype occurred many times. V and J are TRBV20-1 and TRBJ2-7, with 10 positions matching TRBD2. This CDR3 is 14 amino acids long. The J segment lost 6 bases and the V segment lost 6 bases, leaving 11 bases of the junction unmatched. Germline CDR1 DFQATT, CDR2 SNEGSKA (reference sequence). CDR3 sequence reads: CSAEPSGGASEQYF. CDR3 bases: TGCAGTGCGGAACCCAGCGGGGGGGCCTCCGAGCAGTACTTC.

At least ten counts were recorded for this clonotype. V gene TRBV6-5 combines with J gene TRBJ2-5, with 7 bases that match TRBD1. Germline CDR1 and CDR2: MNHEY and SVGAGI. The CDR3 length is 11 residues. J was trimmed by 5 bases and V by 8 bases; bases with no gene match: 2. CDR3 protein: CASLQGETQYF. The CDR3 DNA reads as TGTGCCAGCCTACAGGGGGAGACCCAGTACTTC.

The chain joins TRBV5-8 to TRBJ2-1; maybe TRBD2 (5 bases). There are 14 residues in the CDR3. Germline loops: CDR1 SGHTS, CDR2 YDEGEE. Trimming shortened V by 4 bases and J by 9 bases, and 17 bases separated the two germline ends. CDR3 amino acids: CASSPRRGLGEQFF. DNA for the CDR3: TGTGCCAGCAGCCCACGACGGGGTTTGGGTGAGCAGTTCTTC.

This clonotype was seen repeatedly, ten times or more. The chain carries TRBV6-2 or TRBV6-3 and TRBJ2-1; D remains unclear. Germline loops: CDR1 MNHEY, CDR2 SVGEGT. This CDR3 has 15 amino acids. V was trimmed by 4 bases and J by 0 bases, leaving 10 bases between them. The CDR3 bases are TGTGCCAGCAGTTCTCACAGCTTCTCCTACAATGAGCAGTTCTTC. It yields the protein CASSSHSFSYNEQFF.

As to this clonotype: This clone may be a read error of a much larger clone one base away. As the CDR3 is not closed by the conserved phenylalanine or tryptophan, this likely results from a read error. The chain carries TRBV7-6 and TRBJ2-1; TRBD1 agrees at 7 bases. The CDR3 contains 15 residues. Germline V CDR1 and CDR2: SGHVS, FNYEAQ. The V segment lost 5 bases and the J segment 1 base; nucleotides outside the gene matches: 5. The CDR3 loop reads CASSEQGLSYNEQFL. CDR3 sequence (DNA): TGTGCCAGCAGCGAACAGGGGTTATCCTACAATGAGCAGTTCCTC.

This clonotype has a count of ten or more. The J gene is TRBJ2-1, the V gene TRBV5-1; 8 bases align to TRBD1. Germline V gene data show CDR1 as SGHRS and CDR2 as YFSETQ. The CDR3 has 12 amino acids. The junction had 10 bases not matched to a gene; V was cut back by 4 bases and J by 16 bases. DNA for the CDR3: TGCGCCAGCAGCGAAGCCGGGACAGGTACATTCTTC. Protein product: CASSEAGTGTFF. Together with reference TRBV5-1 and TRBJ2-1, the CDR3 gives the full variable domain: KAGVTQTPRYLIKTRGQQVTLSCSPISGHRSVSWYQQTPGQGLQFLFEYFSETQRNKGNFPGRFSGRQFSNSRSEMNVSTLELGDSALYLCASSEAGTGTFFGPGTRLTVL.